These 6 T cell receptor beta chains share one sample of origin, sequenced in a study of identifying expanded T cells in peripheral blood. Generated by immunoSEQ multiplex PCR, the TCRdb table keeps only in-frame clones and is missing some. This repertoire shows approximately 120,000 clones, about 87% found once; its top ten account for 7.5% to 9.5%. The sample comprised blood. The source of these receptors is a person between 18 and 75 years old in good health.

The rearrangement links TRBV5-1 to TRBJ2-2; the D gene is possibly TRBD1 (6 bases). The V end lost 3 bases, the J end lost 8 bases, and 14 bases lay between the germline ends. The germline gives CDR1 SGHRS, CDR2 YFSETQ. The CDR3 consists of 14 residues. The CDR3 DNA sequence: TGCGCCAGCAGCTCGACAGGCCCCCCGGGGGAGCTGTTTTTT. Protein sequence: CASSSTGPPGELFF.

The chain carries TRBV15 and TRBJ1-6; no reliable D call. The CDR3 has 13 residues. Per germline, CDR1 LNHNV and CDR2 YYDKDF (reference sequence). V was trimmed by 0 bases and J by 7 bases, leaving 4 bases between them. The CDR3 coding sequence is TGTGCCACCAGCAGAGATAAAAATTCACCCCTCCACTTT. Translated: CATSRDKNSPLHF. Supplemented by reference TRBV15 and TRBJ1-6, the full variable domain reads DAMVIQNPRYQVTQFGKPVTLSCSQTLNHNVMYWYQQKSSQAPKLLFHYYDKDFNNEADTPDNFQSRRPNTSFCFLDIRSPGLGDTAMYLCATSRDKNSPLHFGNGTRLTVT.

The rearrangement links TRBV9 to TRBJ2-7; 8 bases align to TRBD2. CDR1 and CDR2 from the germline V gene are SGDLS and YYNGEE. This CDR3 is 17 amino acids long. The trim removed 0 bases at V and 4 bases at J, leaving 12 bases unmatched. The CDR3 DNA sequence: TGTGCCAGCAGCGTAGGATCCCGGGGAGGCGGGGGGTACGAGCAGTACTTC. Protein product: CASSVGSRGGGGYEQYF.

This rearrangement joins TRBV13 to TRBJ2-2; perhaps TRBD1 as D (6 bases). Trimming stripped 7 bases from V and 5 bases from J, with 17 bases between. Germline CDR1 PRHDT, CDR2 FYEKMQ (reference sequence). The CDR3 is 15 residues long. This CDR3 reads CASTLRTALTGELFF. The CDR3 DNA follows: TGTGCCAGCACCCTGAGGACAGCTCTAACCGGGGAGCTGTTTTTT.

The chain employs TRBV14 and TRBJ2-4; D gene uncertain. The CDR3 loop spans 13 amino acids. V shed 3 bases and J shed 2 bases, with 5 bases lying between them. Per germline, CDR1 SGHDN and CDR2 FVKESK. The DNA of the CDR3 is TGTGCCAGCAGCCAGGGCCCCAAAAACATTCAGTACTTC. Translation: CASSQGPKNIQYF.

This clone came up once. The genes are TRBV6-5 and TRBJ2-1, with a tentative D call TRBD2 (6 bases). The CDR3 spans 15 residues. Germline-derived CDR1 and CDR2 are MNHEY and SVGAGI. V lost 5 bases and J lost 0, with 11 bases in between. CDR3 sequence: CASSNGGSSYNEQFF. The CDR3, as DNA: TGTGCCAGCAGTAACGGGGGAAGCTCCTACAATGAGCAGTTCTTC.